A selection of T cell receptor beta chains follows, all from one sample in a study of OX40 agonist ivuxolimab in advanced cancers. Profiling relied on immunoSEQ multiplex PCR, and the TCRdb table lists in-frame clones only, not all of them. The sample includes some 22,000 clones, about 89% seen only once; the top ten take about 16%. The material sequenced was CD4+ or CD8+ T cells sorted from blood, taken in a trial of the OX40 agonist ivuxolimab. Receptors were obtained from an adult with an advanced solid tumor such as melanoma, head and neck, liver or kidney cancer. CDR3s include the opening cysteine and the closing phenylalanine or tryptophan. A D gene is named only where the DNA matches it firmly. Size tells how often a clone was seen (once, few, many) or the class of an expanded clone, and some rows leave it out.

v_gene	d_gene	j_gene	abundance	CDR3nt	CDR3aa
TRBV7-3	-	TRBJ1-2	-	TGTGCCAGCAGCTTAACAGGGGGAGATGGCTACACCTTC	CASSLTGGDGYTF
TRBV5-6	-	TRBJ1-2	-	TGTGCCAGCAGCTTGGCAGGGGTGGGTGGCTACACCTTC	CASSLAGVGGYTF
TRBV4-3	-	TRBJ2-3	-	TGCGCCAGCAGCCAAGACGGTGTCCCAGATACGCAGTATTTT	CASSQDGVPDTQYF
TRBV2	TRBD1	TRBJ1-6	-	TGTGCCAGCAGTGAAGGGGACAGGGGTTCACCCCTCCACTTT	CASSEGDRGSPLHF
TRBV4-1	TRBD1	TRBJ1-3	-	TGCGCCAGCAGCCAAGCACAGGGGGAAGGAAACACCATATATTTT	CASSQAQGEGNTIYF
TRBV2	-	TRBJ1-1	-	TGTGCCAGCAGTGACCCCCCCTGGAGGAACACTGAAGCTTTCTTT	CASSDPPWRNTEAFF
TRBV13	TRBD2	TRBJ2-1	-	TGTGCCAGCAGCTTTGGAAGGGCGGGGGGACTCTCCTACAATGAGCAGTTCTTC	CASSFGRAGGLSYNEQFF
TRBV18	TRBD1	TRBJ1-1	large	TGTGCCAGCTCACCACGGAGACAGGGGATCGGTGAAGCTTTCTTT	CASSPRRQGIGEAFF
TRBV7-6	TRBD2	TRBJ2-3	-	TGTGCCAGCAGCTTATTGGCTAGCGGGGGTTTCAACACAGATACGCAGTATTTT	CASSLLASGGFNTDTQYF
TRBV6-1	TRBD2	TRBJ2-3	-	TGTGCCAGCAGTGAAGCGCACTCCAGCGGGGGGGCAGATACGCAGTATTTT	CASSEAHSSGGADTQYF
TRBV7-9	-	TRBJ1-3	-	TGTGCCAGCAGCCCCCCACTCCCAGGCGTCTCTGGAAACACCATATATTTT	CASSPPLPGVSGNTIYF
TRBV11-3	-	TRBJ2-1	-	TGTGCCAGCAGCTTAGGAGGGGGCAATGAGCAGTTCTTC	CASSLGGGNEQFF
TRBV4-2	-	TRBJ2-6	-	TGTGCCAGCAGCCGTGGTGGCAAAGGTTACAAACGGGCCAACGTCCTGACTTTC	CASSRGGKGYKRANVLTF
TRBV4-1	-	TRBJ2-5	-	TGCGCCAGCAGCCAAGAGAAGGCGGGGTTACAGGAGACCCAGTACTTC	CASSQEKAGLQETQYF
TRBV13	TRBD2	TRBJ2-1	-	TGTGCCAGCAGCTTTCTTCTAGCGGGGGGGCGTCGGAATGAGCAGTTCTTC	CASSFLLAGGRRNEQFF
TRBV15	-	TRBJ1-1	-	TGTGCCACCAGCAGAGAGTCGGGACTGCTCACTGAAGCTTTCTTT	CATSRESGLLTEAFF
TRBV28	-	TRBJ2-7	-	TGTGCCAGCAGTTTGGGCCAGGGACCTGGCTACGAGCAGTACTTC	CASSLGQGPGYEQYF
TRBV5-4	-	TRBJ2-7	-	TGTGCCAGCAGCTTGTTGGGGGCTTATGACTACGAGCAGTACTTC	CASSLLGAYDYEQYF
TRBV30	TRBD2	TRBJ2-5	-	TGTGCCTGGAGTCACGGAGCGGGGGAGGAGACCCAGTACTTC	CAWSHGAGEETQYF
TRBV4-3	-	TRBJ1-2	-	TGCGCCAGCAGCCAAGATCTCACGGGGGCAGGCTATGGCTACACCTTC	CASSQDLTGAGYGYTF
TRBV5-6	-	TRBJ2-2	-	TGTGCCAGCAGCTTGGTTGCTAGCGGGGAGCTGTTTTTT	CASSLVASGELFF
TRBV27	TRBD2	TRBJ2-7	-	TGTGCCAGCAGGATAACTAGCGGGGCCACCTACGAGCAGTACTTC	CASRITSGATYEQYF
TRBV6-1	TRBD2	TRBJ2-1	-	TGTGCCAGCAGTGAATGGGTGGGGGGGGGCAATGAGCAGTTCTTC	CASSEWVGGGNEQFF
TRBV5-1	TRBD1	TRBJ1-4	-	TGCGCCAGCAGCTTGGTGTCGGTGGACAGGGGCGGTGAAAAACTGTTTTTT	CASSLVSVDRGGEKLFF
TRBV9	TRBD2	TRBJ2-5	-	TGTGCCAGCAGCCCCGGACTAGCGGGGGGCGCACAAGAGACCCAGTACTTC	CASSPGLAGGAQETQYF
TRBV4-3	-	TRBJ2-2	-	TGCGCCAGCAGCCGGCTTGCAGGGGGGGATAGCGGGGAGCTGTTTTTT	CASSRLAGGDSGELFF
TRBV6-6	TRBD1	TRBJ1-2	-	TGTGCCAGCAGGGGGACAGGGGAAGGGGCTAACTATGGCTACACCTTC	CASRGTGEGANYGYTF
TRBV19	-	TRBJ1-1	-	TGTGCCAGTAGTATCGACTGGACTGAAGCTTTCTTT	CASSIDWTEAFF
TRBV7-8	-	TRBJ2-5	-	TGTGCCAGCAGCTGGTACAAAAGCGACGGAGAGACCCAGTACTTC	CASSWYKSDGETQYF
TRBV13	-	TRBJ2-7	-	TGTGCCAGCAGCTTAGATAGGACTGGAGGCGAGCAGTACTTC	CASSLDRTGGEQYF
TRBV19	-	TRBJ1-2	-	TGTGCCAGTAGGACCGTCTATGGCTACACCTTC	CASRTVYGYTF
TRBV7-2	TRBD2	TRBJ2-5	-	TGTGCCAGCAGCTGGAATCTAGCGGGCCAAGAGACCCAGTACTTC	CASSWNLAGQETQYF
TRBV27	TRBD1	TRBJ1-1	-	TGTGCCAGCAGTTTAAGCAGGGGGGAAATGAACACTGAAGCTTTCTTT	CASSLSRGEMNTEAFF
TRBV6-6	TRBD1	TRBJ2-7	-	TGTGCCAGCAGTTACCCGAGACAGGGGGCGGACGAGCAGTACTTC	CASSYPRQGADEQYF
TRBV7-9	TRBD2	TRBJ2-1	-	TGTGCCAGCAGCTTATTAGCGGGGGGCCTACAAAGACTCAATGAGCAGTTCTTC	CASSLLAGGLQRLNEQFF
TRBV6-5	-	TRBJ2-7	-	TGTGCCAGCAGTTACGTGGGCCTCGACACTGGAGAGCAGTACTTC	CASSYVGLDTGEQYF
TRBV4-3	-	TRBJ2-1	-	TGCGCCAGCAGCCAAGACCCGGATAGCAACGAAGTGTTCTTC	CASSQDPDSNEVFF
TRBV11-3	-	TRBJ2-2	-	TGTGCCAGCAGCCCTCGGGACAAAACGAACACCGGGGAGCTGTTTTTT	CASSPRDKTNTGELFF
TRBV7-6	-	TRBJ2-7	-	TGTGCCAGCAGCTTATCTTCCGGGAACTACGAGCAGTACTTC	CASSLSSGNYEQYF
TRBV6-1	-	TRBJ1-6	-	TGTGCCAGCAGTGAGGGGTATAATTCACCCCTCCACTTT	CASSEGYNSPLHF
TRBV5-6	TRBD1	TRBJ2-2	-	TGTGCCAGCAGCTGGGACAGGGGCACCGGGGAGCTGTTTTTT	CASSWDRGTGELFF
TRBV29-1	TRBD2	TRBJ2-1	-	TGCAGCGTGGAGGGACTAGCGGGGGGTACTAACAATGAGCAGTTCTTC	CSVEGLAGGTNNEQFF
TRBV6-1	TRBD1	TRBJ1-6	-	TGTGCCAGCAGTGAACCGGGGAGGGGGCTAAGAAATTCACCCCTCCACTTT	CASSEPGRGLRNSPLHF
TRBV27	-	TRBJ1-2	-	TGTGCCAGCAGTTCGACAGCACGAGTATCCTACACCTTC	CASSSTARVSYTF
TRBV9	-	TRBJ2-7	-	TGTGCCAGCAGCGTAGGGGACCACTCCTACGAGCAGTACTTC	CASSVGDHSYEQYF
TRBV15	-	TRBJ1-1	-	TGTGCCACCAGCAGAGATGTTATTGTGAACACTGAAGCTTTCTTT	CATSRDVIVNTEAFF
TRBV6-1	-	TRBJ1-2	-	TGTGCCAGCAGTGAAGTGATGACAGGCCATTATGGCTACACCTTC	CASSEVMTGHYGYTF
TRBV28	-	TRBJ2-3	-	TGTGCCAGCAGTCTAATCGTGTCAGCCTCCACAGATACGCAGTATTTT	CASSLIVSASTDTQYF
TRBV7-3	-	TRBJ1-1	-	TGTGCCAGCAGCTTAAAGACAGAGAACACTGAAGCTTTCTTT	CASSLKTENTEAFF
TRBV7-6	-	TRBJ2-1	-	TGTGCCAGCAGACAGCTTACGACTGCCAAAGAGGGAGAAAGCTCCTACAATGAGCAGTTCTTC	CASRQLTTAKEGESSYNEQFF
TRBV11-2	-	TRBJ1-2	few	TGTGCCAGCAGCCCTGATTACGCGGGCTACACCTTC	CASSPDYAGYTF
TRBV4-1	TRBD1	TRBJ1-6	-	TGCGCCAGCAGCACCGGGACAGGGGTCTATAATTCACCCCTCCACTTT	CASSTGTGVYNSPLHF
TRBV11-2	TRBD2	TRBJ2-3	-	TGTGCCAGCAGCCCCCCCGGCGGGGGGATTTATACGCAGTATTTT	CASSPPGGGIYTQYF